These 25 T cell receptor beta chains share one sample of origin, sequenced in a study of response to subunit inactivated influenza vaccine. A single record per CDR3 protein comes from TCRdb applying MiXCR to the RT-PCR reads. The repertoire consists of 650,000 to 850,000 distinct CDR3 sequences, with around 14% occurring once and the leading ten covering 5.5% to 7%. Sequences were derived from PBMCs from blood, sampled approximately 15 days before vaccination. The receptors here all came from a man aged 50 to 60 who received an inactivated influenza vaccine.

J is TRBJ1-2 and V is TRBV7-1, with D unresolved. TRBV7-1 is marked as an open reading frame, function uncertain. V lost 3 bases, J lost 8 bases, and 10 bases lay in between. The CDR3 runs to 12 residues. In DNA form, the CDR3 reads TGTGCCAGCAGCTCCTACCCCCTGGGCTACACCTTC. This encodes CASSSYPLGYTF.

Details on this clonotype: Its ends do not fully match the called genes, so a read error is possible. This chain uses TRBV13 with TRBJ2-7, with unresolved D. CDR3 length: 12 residues. In germline, CDR1 is PRHDT, CDR2 FYEKMQ (reference sequence). In DNA, the CDR3 is TGTGCCAGCAACTTAGGTTTCGGCGAGCAGTACTTC. This gives the protein CASNLGFGEQYF.

This chain joins TRBV25-1 and TRBJ1-5, with 9 bases matching TRBD1. Germline assignment: CDR1 MGHDK and CDR2 SYGVNS. Trimming took 5 bases from V and 6 from J; bases not matched to a gene: 8. The CDR3 spans 15 residues. The CDR3 nucleotides are TGTGCCAGCAGTACGGGACAGGGCCTAGGTCAGCCCCAGCATTTT. This translates into CASSTGQGLGQPQHF.

The V and J genes are TRBV2 and TRBJ2-4, with D possibly called TRBD1 or TRBD2 (5 bases each). The CDR3 contains 17 residues. The V gene's germline CDR1 is SNHLY and CDR2 FYNNEI. V was clipped by 4 bases and J by 2 bases, with 18 bases between them. The CDR3 protein is CASSAFGARRTKNIQYF. The CDR3, as DNA: TGTGCCAGCAGTGCCTTCGGGGCGCGCCGGACCAAAAACATTCAGTACTTC.

A few counts support this clonotype. V gene TRBV7-9 combines with J gene TRBJ2-1; D remains ambiguous. V was clipped by 5 bases and J by 7 bases, with 9 bases between them. Germline values: CDR1 SEHNR, CDR2 FQNEAQ (reference sequence). The CDR3 sequence is 12 residues long. CDR3 loop: CASSDRTNEQFF. The CDR3 nucleotides read TGTGCCAGCAGCGATAGAACGAATGAGCAGTTCTTC. The full variable domain, rest sourced from reference TRBV7-9 and TRBJ2-1, is DTGVSQNPRHKITKRGQNVTFRCDPISEHNRLYWYRQTLGQGPEFLTYFQNEAQLEKSRLLSDRFSAERPKGSFSTLEIQRTEQGDSAMYLCASSDRTNEQFFGPGTRLTVL.

J is TRBJ2-3 and V is TRBV2; possibly TRBD2 for D (6 bases). Deletions cut 1 base from V and 0 bases from J, with 29 bases between. This CDR3 is 22 amino acids long. CDR1 is SNHLY, CDR2 FYNNEI, per germline. The CDR3 sequence: CASSEVSGSSGSTSTSTDTQYF. The CDR3 region has the DNA TGTGCCAGCAGTGAAGTTTCCGGGAGTTCAGGGAGCACATCGACTAGCACAGATACGCAGTATTTT.

The sample holds a few counts of this clonotype. The V gene is TRBV2, the J gene TRBJ2-1, with TRBD2 matching over 10 bases. Germline trimming cut 7 bases from V and 2 bases from J; bases unmatched to any gene: 5. The CDR3 is 15 amino acids. Germline V lookup: CDR1 SNHLY, CDR2 FYNNEI. CDR3 nucleotides: TGTGCCAGCATGGCTAGCGGGAGCCCCTACAATGAGCAGTTCTTC. Protein sequence: CASMASGSPYNEQFF. Using reference TRBV2 and TRBJ2-1 for the parts outside the CDR3, the full variable domain is EPEVTQTPSHQVTQMGQEVILRCVPISNHLYFYWYRQILGQKVEFLVSFYNNEISEKSEIFDDQFSVERPDGSNFTLKIRSTKLEDSAMYFCASMASGSPYNEQFFGPGTRLTVL.

The V call is TRBV6-2 or TRBV6-3, the J call TRBJ1-1; possible D gene TRBD1, 5 bases. CDR1 and CDR2 from the germline V gene are MNHEY and SVGEGT. The CDR3 extends over 14 amino acids. The germline V and J ends were trimmed by 7 bases and 4 bases, with 16 bases remaining between them. The CDR3 sequence is CASTPSLGRTEAFF. The CDR3 region has the DNA TGTGCCAGCACCCCGTCATTGGGGCGCACTGAAGCTTTCTTT.

This clonotype showed up just a few times. The rearrangement uses TRBV6-5 and TRBJ1-3, with D possibly being TRBD1 (5 bases). Between the trimmed V and J ends, which lost 0 bases and 6 bases, there was a span of 12 bases. Germline CDR1 MNHEY, CDR2 SVGAGI. The CDR3 contains 15 residues. The CDR3 loop reads CASSYSRYGTNTIYF. For the CDR3, the DNA is TGTGCCAGCAGTTACTCGAGATATGGGACAAACACCATATATTTT.

J is TRBJ2-1 and V is TRBV7-9, with TRBD2 matching 10 bases. Germline V gene lookup returns CDR1 SEHNR and CDR2 FQNEAQ (reference sequence). After removal of 2 bases from V and 7 bases from J, the junction contained 5 bases not matched to a gene. The CDR3 loop spans 15 amino acids. The CDR3 DNA is TGTGCCAGCAGCTTACTAGCGGGAGTAGTAAATGAGCAGTTCTTC. Its translation is CASSLLAGVVNEQFF.

Only a few counts were recorded for this clonotype. One junction end disagrees with the germline gene, perhaps due to a read error. The genes are TRBV6-2 or TRBV6-3 and TRBJ2-1, with TRBD2 matching over 10 bases. The CDR3 has 11 amino acids. Germline assignment: CDR1 MNHEY and CDR2 SVGEGT. CDR3 in amino acids: CASSNSGGTLF. Written as DNA, the CDR3 is TGTGCCAGCAGCAATAGCGGGGGGACGCTCTTC.

This clonotype was found a few times. The genes are TRBV5-1 and TRBJ2-7; TRBD2 is a possible D gene (5 bases). Trimming took off 4 bases at V and 5 bases at J, with 19 bases between the two ends. CDR1 and CDR2 (germline): SGHRS, YFSETQ. This CDR3 is 15 amino acids long. DNA for the CDR3: TGCGCCAGCAGCGTCTCTAGCCGGGATGCCGACGAGCAGTACTTC. This translates into CASSVSSRDADEQYF.

The V call is TRBV4-3, the J call TRBJ2-1; possibly TRBD2 for D (6 bases). This CDR3 contains 15 residues. CDR1 is LGHNA, CDR2 YSLEER, per germline. V lost 4 bases and J 0 bases, leaving 10 bases between the germline ends. The CDR3 bases are TGCGCCAGCAGCCCGCTAGCGTACTCCTACAATGAGCAGTTCTTC. It specifies CASSPLAYSYNEQFF.

This rearrangement joins TRBV7-2 to TRBJ2-1; D is unresolved. CDR3 length: 13 residues. V was cut by 2 bases and J by 8 bases, with 10 bases left in between. Looked up from germline, CDR1 is SGHTA and CDR2 is FQGNSA. CDR3 residues: CASSLSLRDEQFF. DNA for the CDR3: TGTGCCAGCAGCTTAAGCCTGCGCGATGAGCAGTTCTTC.

The table lists this clonotype with a few counts. This sequence joins TRBV3-1 and TRBJ2-7; 11 bases map to TRBD2. The CDR3 is 18 amino acids. Germline assignment: CDR1 LGHDT and CDR2 YNNKEL (reference sequence). The ends lost 4 bases at V and 1 base at J; junction bases unmatched: 12. CDR3 DNA: TGTGCCAGCAGCCGAGGACTAGCGGGTCCATCGATTTCCTACGAGCAGTACTTC. It is translated as CASSRGLAGPSISYEQYF.

The chain couples TRBV20-1 to TRBJ2-4; D gene uncertain. V lost 5 bases, J lost 5 bases, and 13 bases lay in between. The V gene's germline CDR1 is DFQATT and CDR2 SNEGSKA (reference sequence). This CDR3 region has 13 residues. The CDR3 DNA is TGCAGTGCTGGAACCAATCCGCAAAACATTCAGTACTTC. Its protein product is CSAGTNPQNIQYF.

This clonotype was observed many times. The V gene is TRBV12-3 or TRBV12-4, the J gene TRBJ1-6, with D unclear. The ends were cut back, 2 bases at V and 4 bases at J, with 9 bases in the middle. The CDR3 contains 15 residues. In DNA, the CDR3 is TGTGCCAGCAGTTTACAGGACCCGTATAATTCACCCCTCCACTTT. Translating gives CASSLQDPYNSPLHF.

This clonotype has more than one count but fewer than ten. The gene calls are TRBV2 and TRBJ1-3, with 7 bases aligning to TRBD1. CDR3 length: 14 residues. The ends lost 4 bases at V and 7 bases at J; junction bases unmatched: 7. CDR1 SNHLY and CDR2 FYNNEI come from the germline V gene. This CDR3 is CASSAGRGWNTIYF. The CDR3 region has the DNA TGTGCCAGCAGTGCGGGCAGGGGGTGGAACACCATATATTTT. The full variable domain, its missing parts supplied by reference TRBV2 and TRBJ1-3, is EPEVTQTPSHQVTQMGQEVILRCVPISNHLYFYWYRQILGQKVEFLVSFYNNEISEKSEIFDDQFSVERPDGSNFTLKIRSTKLEDSAMYFCASSAGRGWNTIYFGEGSWLTVV.

This chain links TRBV28 with TRBJ2-1; tentatively, D is TRBD1 (6 bases). The germline V and J ends were trimmed by 4 bases and 1 base, with 14 bases remaining between them. The CDR3 extends over 16 amino acids. The V gene's germline CDR1 is MDHEN and CDR2 SYDVKM. In nucleotides, the CDR3 is TGTGCCAGCAGTTCCGTCAGGGGAAAATCCTACAATGAGCAGTTCTTC. Translated: CASSSVRGKSYNEQFF.

This clonotype occurred a few times. The chain has TRBV4-1 and TRBJ2-3, with 10 nucleotides matching TRBD2. CDR1 is MGHRA and CDR2 is YSYEKL in the germline V gene. Trimming removed 5 bases from V and 0 bases from J; junction bases left unmatched: 8. This CDR3 has 17 residues. CDR3 nucleotides: TGCGCCAGCAGCTCCAAGACTAGCGGGTATAGCACAGATACGCAGTATTTT. Translating gives CASSSKTSGYSTDTQYF.

This chain uses TRBV15 with TRBJ2-5, with TRBD2 identical over 8 bases. The CDR3 covers 15 residues. With V trimmed by 0 bases and J by 5 bases, 5 bases remained unmatched. Germline-derived CDR1 and CDR2 are LNHNV and YYDKDF (reference sequence). Here the CDR3 reads CATSRDAGGRETQYF. The CDR3 coding sequence is TGTGCCACCAGCAGAGACGCGGGGGGCCGGGAGACCCAGTACTTC.

There are many counts of this clonotype. The genes are TRBV27 and TRBJ1-5; no reliable D call. The CDR3 sequence is 14 residues long. V was clipped by 1 base and J by 5 bases, with 9 bases between them. Germline V gives CDR1 MNHEY, CDR2 SMNVEV (reference sequence). The CDR3 nucleotides read TGTGCCAGCAGTTTATATGGGATGTATCAGCCCCAGCATTTT. As protein: CASSLYGMYQPQHF.

This clonotype turned up a few times. The chain recombines TRBV6-2 or TRBV6-3 with TRBJ1-1; D unresolved. CDR3 size: 13 residues. Trimming stripped 1 base from V and 2 bases from J, with 5 bases between. Per the germline V gene, CDR1 is MNHEY and CDR2 is SVGEGT. CDR3 loop: CASSYWSNTEAFF. For the CDR3, the DNA is TGTGCCAGCAGTTACTGGAGTAACACTGAAGCTTTCTTT.

V gene TRBV20-1 combines with J gene TRBJ2-1; D might be TRBD2 (6 bases). The CDR3 has 17 amino acids. Germline-derived CDR1 and CDR2 are DFQATT and SNEGSKA (reference sequence). Between the trimmed V and J ends, which lost 0 bases and 8 bases, there was a span of 23 bases. In DNA, the CDR3 is TGCAGTGCTAGAGATCGGCGGCCGGGACTCAGTCTCTATGAGCAGTTCTTC. Its protein is CSARDRRPGLSLYEQFF.

The genes are TRBV20-1 and TRBJ2-3; D is ambiguous. V lost 4 bases and J 0 bases, leaving 5 bases between the germline ends. Germline V gives CDR1 DFQATT, CDR2 SNEGSKA (reference sequence). This CDR3 is 12 amino acids long. CDR3 DNA sequence: TGCAGTGCTATGACTAGCACAGATACGCAGTATTTT. It translates to CSAMTSTDTQYF.